This T cell receptor (beta chain) stems from a study of regulatory T cells in long-lasting Graves disease. The overall study: Graves' patients, newly diagnosed, had taken antithyroid drugs under 3 months.

General observations from the study: Persistent Graves' patients possessed reduced TCR diversity relative to recently diagnosed ones.

Per germline, CDR1 SGHTA and CDR2 FQGTGA. The CDR3 has 14 amino acids. V was clipped by 6 bases and J by 9 bases, with 15 bases between them. This sample's time point: newly diagnosed GD, antithyroid drugs for less than 3 months. Generation of the TCR library employed RNA extracted from PBMCs. American Thyroid Association guidelines defined Graves' disease diagnosis. The TCR beta library used iRepertoire HTBI primers with Arm-PCR amplification of CDR3. One entry per CDR3 protein, called by TCRdb with MiXCR from the multiplex PCR reads. Of about 620,000 distinct CDR3 sequences listed, approximately 15% were seen once; the top ten hold under 20%. In the case of this clonotype: Its antigen is undetermined.

These data also featured in a second study, about T cells in Graves' hyperthyroidism and ophthalmopathy.

The chain uses TRBV7-3 and TRBJ1-6; D gene ambiguous. Sequenced material: peripheral blood mononuclear cells (PBMCs), taken at new diagnosis, from a patient treated with antithyroid drugs. The receptor's source is a woman in her thirties with Graves disease. CDR3 nucleotides: TGTGCCAGCAGTCCTGGACGGTCGACTTCACCCCTCCACTTT. Amino acid sequence: CASSPGRSTSPLHF.